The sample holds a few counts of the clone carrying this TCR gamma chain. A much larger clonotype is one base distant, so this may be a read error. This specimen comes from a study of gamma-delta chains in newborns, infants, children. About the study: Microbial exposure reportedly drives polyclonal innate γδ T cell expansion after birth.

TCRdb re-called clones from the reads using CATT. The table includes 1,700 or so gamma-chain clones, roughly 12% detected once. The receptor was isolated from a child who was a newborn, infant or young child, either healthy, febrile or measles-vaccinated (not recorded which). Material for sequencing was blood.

CDR3 in amino acids: CALWEAHQELGKKIKVF. Written as DNA, the CDR3 is TGTGCCTTGTGGGAGGCGCACCAAGAGTTGGGCAAAAAAATCAAGGTATTT. This chain connects TRGV9 to TRGJP. The V and J ends lost 2 bases and 4 bases, in that order; junction bases with no gene match: 5. Looked up from germline, CDR1 is GITISATS and CDR2 is ISYDGTV (reference sequence). CDR3 length: 17 residues.